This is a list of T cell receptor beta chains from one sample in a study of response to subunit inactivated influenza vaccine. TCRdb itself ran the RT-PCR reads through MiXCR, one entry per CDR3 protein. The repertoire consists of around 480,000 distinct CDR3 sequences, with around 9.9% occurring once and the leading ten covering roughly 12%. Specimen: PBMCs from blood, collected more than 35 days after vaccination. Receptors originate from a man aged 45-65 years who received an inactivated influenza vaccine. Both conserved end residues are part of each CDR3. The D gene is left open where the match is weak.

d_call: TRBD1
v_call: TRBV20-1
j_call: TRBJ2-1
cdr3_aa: CSARDPGGVDNEQFF

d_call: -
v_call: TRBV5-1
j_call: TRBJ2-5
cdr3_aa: CASSPEPTGETQYF

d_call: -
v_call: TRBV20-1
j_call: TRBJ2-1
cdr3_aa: CSARRPGRTYNEQFF

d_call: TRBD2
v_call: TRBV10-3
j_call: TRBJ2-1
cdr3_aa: CAINPGTSGSYNEQFF

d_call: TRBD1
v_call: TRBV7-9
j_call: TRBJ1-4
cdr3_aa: CASSWDRGNEKLFF

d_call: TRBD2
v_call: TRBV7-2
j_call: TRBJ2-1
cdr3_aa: CASSRAGWGQFF

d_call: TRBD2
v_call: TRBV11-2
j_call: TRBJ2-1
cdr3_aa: CASSLFGGGAYNEQFF

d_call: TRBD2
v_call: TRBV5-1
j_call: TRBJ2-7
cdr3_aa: CASSLLAGADYEQYF

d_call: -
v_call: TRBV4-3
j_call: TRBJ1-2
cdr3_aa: CASSQDLSQGSNYGYTF

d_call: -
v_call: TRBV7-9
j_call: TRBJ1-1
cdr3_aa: CASSLITKNTEAFF

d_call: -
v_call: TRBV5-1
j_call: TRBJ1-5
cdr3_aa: CASTQGPNQPQHF

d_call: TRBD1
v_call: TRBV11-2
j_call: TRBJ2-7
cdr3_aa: CASSWGRDRGHEQYF

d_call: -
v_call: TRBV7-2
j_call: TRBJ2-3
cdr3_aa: CASSLAVGTQYF

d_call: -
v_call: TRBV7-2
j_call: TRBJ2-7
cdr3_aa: CASSLFTGNEQYF

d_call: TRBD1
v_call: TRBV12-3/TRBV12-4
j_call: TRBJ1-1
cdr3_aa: CASSYTGDTEAFF

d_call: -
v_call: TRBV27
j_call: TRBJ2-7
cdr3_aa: CASHRADATYEQYF

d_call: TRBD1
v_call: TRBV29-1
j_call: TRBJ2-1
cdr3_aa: CSARQGSYNEQFF

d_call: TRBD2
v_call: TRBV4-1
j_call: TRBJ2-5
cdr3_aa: CASSQRTSGGPPIF

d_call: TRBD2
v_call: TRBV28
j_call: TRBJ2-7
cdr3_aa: CASSLLAGGIHEQYF

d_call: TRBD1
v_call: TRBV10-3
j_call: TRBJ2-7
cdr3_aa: CAISEGVTGNEQYF

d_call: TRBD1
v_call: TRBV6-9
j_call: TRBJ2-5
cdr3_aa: CASSLSRGQEETQYF

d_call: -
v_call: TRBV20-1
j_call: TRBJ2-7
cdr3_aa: CSAETDPTYEQYF

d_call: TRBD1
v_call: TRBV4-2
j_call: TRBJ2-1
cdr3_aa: CASSQDQDRDYNEQFF

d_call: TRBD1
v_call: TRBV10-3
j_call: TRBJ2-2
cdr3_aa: CAISDGGTGANTGELFF

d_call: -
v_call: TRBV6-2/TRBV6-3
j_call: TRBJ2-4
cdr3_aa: CASSFELAKNIQYF

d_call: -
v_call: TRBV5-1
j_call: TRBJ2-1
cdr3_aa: CASSLEWAGSGNEQFF

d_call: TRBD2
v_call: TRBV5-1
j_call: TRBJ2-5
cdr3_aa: CASGAGVNQETQYF

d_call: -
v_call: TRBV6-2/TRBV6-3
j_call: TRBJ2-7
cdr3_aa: CASSYESRGEQYF

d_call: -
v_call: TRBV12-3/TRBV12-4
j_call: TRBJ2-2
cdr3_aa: CASSLARLTGELFF

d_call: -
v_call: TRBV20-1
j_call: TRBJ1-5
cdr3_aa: CSARVRTNQPQHF

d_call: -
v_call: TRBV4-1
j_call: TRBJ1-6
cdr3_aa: CASSQDRSRQLNSPLHF

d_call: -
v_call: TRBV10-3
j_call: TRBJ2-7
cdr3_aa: CAISESRDYEQYF

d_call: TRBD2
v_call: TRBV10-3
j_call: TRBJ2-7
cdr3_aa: CAISATSGASYEQYF

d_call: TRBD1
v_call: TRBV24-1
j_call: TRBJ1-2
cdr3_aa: CATSEQGWRFTF

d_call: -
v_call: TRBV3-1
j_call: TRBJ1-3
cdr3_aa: CASSKQVPWTQTIYF

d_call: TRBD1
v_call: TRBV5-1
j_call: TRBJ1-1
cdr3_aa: CASSLTGDLNTEAFF

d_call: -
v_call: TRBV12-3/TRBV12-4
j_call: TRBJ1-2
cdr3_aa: CASSLLNYGYTF

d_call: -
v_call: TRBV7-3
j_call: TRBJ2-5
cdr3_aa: CASSLAPGGTQYF

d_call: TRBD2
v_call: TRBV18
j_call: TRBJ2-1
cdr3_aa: CASSPKRRERGEQFF

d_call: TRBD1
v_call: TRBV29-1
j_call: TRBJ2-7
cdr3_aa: CSVTGTGVAYEQYF

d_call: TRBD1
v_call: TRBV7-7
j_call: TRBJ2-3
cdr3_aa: CASSPLDRGDTQYF

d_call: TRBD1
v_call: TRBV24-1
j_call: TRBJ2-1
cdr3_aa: CATSALTGSSYNEQFF

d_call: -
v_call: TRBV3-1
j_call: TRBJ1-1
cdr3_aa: CASSLDSRTEAFF

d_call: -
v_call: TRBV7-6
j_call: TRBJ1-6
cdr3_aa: CASSLSSGPGSPLHF

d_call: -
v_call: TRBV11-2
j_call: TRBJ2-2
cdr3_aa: CASSLLYYTGELFF

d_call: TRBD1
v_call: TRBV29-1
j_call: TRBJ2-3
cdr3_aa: CSVEDLGQGFTDTQYF

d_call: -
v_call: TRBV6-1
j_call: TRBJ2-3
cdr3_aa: CASRVQGRNSDTQYF

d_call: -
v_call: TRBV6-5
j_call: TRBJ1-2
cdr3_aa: CASSYSRAASKPYGYTF

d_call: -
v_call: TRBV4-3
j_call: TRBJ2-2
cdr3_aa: CASSQGPGHSNTGELFF

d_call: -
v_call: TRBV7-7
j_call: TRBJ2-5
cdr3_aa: CASSSAPGMGETQYF